This passage covers 22 T cell receptor beta chains from one sample sequenced in a study of T cell responses to AZD1222 COVID-19 vaccine (dated by TCRdb to the early 2020s). Libraries were made using the immunoSEQ multiplex PCR assay. The source is immuneACCESS, and TCRdb retained only in-frame sequences with V and J called. Part of the clones is not carried over; for the studies checked, unresolved V genes explain less than half of this, and the remainder is unexplained. The sample yields approximately 97,000 clones; over 80% were counted once. In total, the top ten clones hold about 7.5% of the sample. This sample's time point label indicates: baseline before first vaccination. The specimen was peripheral blood, collected on day 0 of AZD1222 vaccination. These receptors came from an adult in good health.

The chain recombines TRBV9 with TRBJ1-2; TRBD1 agrees at 7 bases. Trimming took 4 bases from V and 8 from J; bases not matched to a gene: 11. Germline V gene sequence: CDR1 SGDLS, CDR2 YYNGEE. This CDR3 spans 14 amino acids. The CDR3 region has the DNA TGTGCCAGCAGCCCGCGGACAGGCGCGGGGGGCTACACCTTC. Its translation is CASSPRTGAGGYTF. Full variable domain (missing parts from reference TRBV9 and TRBJ1-2): DSGVTQTPKHLITATGQRVTLRCSPRSGDLSVYWYQQSLDQGLQFLIQYYNGEERAKGNILERFSAQQFPDLHSELNLSSLELGDSALYFCASSPRTGAGGYTFGSGTRLTVV.

The chain joins TRBV9 to TRBJ2-1; D is possibly TRBD1 (6 bases). The CDR3 extends over 15 amino acids. V was shortened by 6 bases and J by 4 bases, with 17 bases between the two germline ends. Germline CDR1 reads SGDLS; CDR2 reads YYNGEE. The CDR3 bases are TGTGCCAGCACCGTGAACGGGGACACTTACAATGAGCAGTTCTTC. Translating it yields CASTVNGDTYNEQFF.

This chain connects TRBV6-1 to TRBJ2-7, with D perhaps TRBD1 or TRBD2 (6 bases each). This CDR3 is 16 amino acids long. The V end lost 1 base, the J end lost 2 bases, and 15 bases lay between the germline ends. CDR1 and CDR2 (germline): MNHNS, SASEGT. For the CDR3, the DNA is TGTGCCAGCAGTGAAGTCCCATCGGGGGCCGCCTACGAGCAGTACTTC. Translation: CASSEVPSGAAYEQYF.

The chain's CDR3 is CASSLSGFGRSDSYSNQPQHF. DNA of the CDR3: TGTGCCAGCAGTTTATCTGGTTTCGGCAGGTCCGACAGCTATAGCAATCAGCCCCAGCATTTT. J is TRBJ1-5 and V is TRBV28; weak D call: TRBD1 (5 bases). There are 21 residues in the CDR3. Germline V gives CDR1 MDHEN, CDR2 SYDVKM. V was pared by 1 base and J by 0 bases, with 25 bases between.

This rearrangement joins TRBV9 to TRBJ2-2, with TRBD2 matching over 13 bases. This CDR3 is 19 amino acids long. Germline loops: CDR1 SGDLS, CDR2 YYNGEE. Trimming at V came to 2 bases and at J to 5 bases, leaving 12 bases not matched to a gene. The DNA for the CDR3 is TGTGCCAGCAGCGTGGGCTGGACTAGCGGGGGAGTGGAAACCGGGGAGCTGTTTTTT. This codes for CASSVGWTSGGVETGELFF.

The chain joins TRBV19 to TRBJ2-3; TRBD1 might be the D (6 bases). The CDR3 runs to 16 residues. V lost 1 base, J lost 2 bases, and 13 bases lay in between. Germline V lookup: CDR1 LNHDA, CDR2 SQIVND (reference sequence). The CDR3 nucleotides read TGTGCCAGTAGTATAGGTCAGGGGATTTTCACAGATACGCAGTATTTT. Amino acid sequence: CASSIGQGIFTDTQYF. The whole variable domain, filled in from reference TRBV19 and TRBJ2-3, reads DGGITQSPKYLFRKEGQNVTLSCEQNLNHDAMYWYRQDPGQGLRLIYYSQIVNDFQKGDIAEGYSVSREKKESFPLTVTSAQKNPTAFYLCASSIGQGIFTDTQYFGPGTRLTVL.

This sequence joins TRBV7-3 and TRBJ2-3; D is unclear. The V gene's germline CDR1 is SGHTA and CDR2 FQGTGA. There are 13 residues in the CDR3. V was clipped by 5 bases and J by 2 bases, with 8 bases between them. As DNA, the CDR3 is TGTGCCAGCAGCGACGGAAACACAGATACGCAGTATTTT. Translation gives CASSDGNTDTQYF.

The rearrangement uses TRBV11-2 and TRBJ1-1; 10 bases fit TRBD1. With 1 base clipped from V and 2 bases from J, the junction kept 4 bases outside the gene matches. Germline V gene data show CDR1 as SGHAT and CDR2 as FQNNGV. This CDR3 has 16 amino acids. For the CDR3, the DNA is TGTGCCAGCAGCTTAGGGGACAGGGGAGGAAACACTGAAGCTTTCTTT. The encoded protein is CASSLGDRGGNTEAFF. The full variable domain, rest sourced from reference TRBV11-2 and TRBJ1-1, is EAGVAQSPRYKIIEKRQSVAFWCNPISGHATLYWYQQILGQGPKLLIQFQNNGVVDDSQLPKDRFSAERLKGVDSTLKIQPAKLEDSAVYLCASSLGDRGGNTEAFFGQGTRLTVV.

V usage is TRBV4-2 and J usage is TRBJ2-3; TRBD1 or TRBD2 may be the D gene (6 bases each). The CDR3 is made up of 17 amino acids. V gave up 4 bases and J gave up 1 base, with 18 bases separating them. The germline gives CDR1 LGHNA, CDR2 YNFKEQ. CDR3 sequence reads: CASSRPLGGGRTDTQYF. The CDR3 region has the DNA TGTGCCAGCAGCCGCCCCCTGGGTGGGGGGCGCACAGATACGCAGTATTTT.

The CDR3 region is CASSQLGGDEAFF. The DNA of the CDR3 is TGCGCCAGCAGCCAATTGGGGGGGGATGAAGCTTTCTTT. The genes are TRBV4-3 and TRBJ1-1, with D perhaps matching TRBD1 (5 bases). The V gene lost 2 bases and the J gene lost 7 bases, with 11 bases spanning the gap. CDR3 size: 13 residues. Germline loops: CDR1 LGHNA, CDR2 YSLEER.

The chain uses TRBV9 and TRBJ2-3; 9 nucleotides line up with TRBD2. Trimming removed 0 bases from V and 2 bases from J; junction bases left unmatched: 1. Germline V gene sequence: CDR1 SGDLS, CDR2 YYNGEE. The CDR3 totals 15 residues. In DNA form, the CDR3 reads TGTGCCAGCAGCGTAGCTAGCGGGGACACAGATACGCAGTATTTT. As protein: CASSVASGDTDTQYF.

The rearrangement uses TRBV7-9 and TRBJ1-2; 9 bases fit TRBD1. This CDR3 region has 15 residues. Trimming took 5 bases from V and 4 from J; bases not matched to a gene: 8. CDR1 is SEHNR and CDR2 is FQNEAQ in the germline V gene (reference sequence). CDR3 sequence reads: CASSVNRGLGYGYTF. For the CDR3, the DNA is TGTGCCAGCAGCGTAAACAGGGGGCTGGGCTATGGCTACACCTTC.

This clone was observed once. The J gene is TRBJ1-2, the V gene TRBV4-2, with no clear D. Per germline, CDR1 LGHNA and CDR2 YNFKEQ. CDR3 length: 15 amino acids. V gave up 0 bases and J gave up 9 bases, with 17 bases separating them. The CDR3 loop is CASSQDQTPPTRYTF. DNA for the CDR3: TGTGCCAGCAGCCAAGATCAAACCCCCCCAACTCGCTACACCTTC.

The chain employs TRBV27 and TRBJ1-2; weak D call: TRBD1 (5 bases). Between the trimmed V and J ends, which lost 5 bases and 3 bases, there was a span of 16 bases. Germline V gene lookup returns CDR1 MNHEY and CDR2 SMNVEV (reference sequence). The CDR3 has 15 amino acids. CDR3 region: CASSRGRGLDYGYTF. The CDR3 bases are TGTGCCAGCAGTCGAGGTAGGGGCCTTGACTATGGCTACACCTTC.

J is TRBJ2-2 and V is TRBV30; 7 bases are shared with TRBD1. Germline loops: CDR1 GTSNPN, CDR2 SVGIG (reference sequence). The CDR3 covers 13 residues. V lost 3 bases, J lost 6 bases, and 4 bases stayed unmatched. CDR3 loop: CAWRGQGAGELFF. In DNA, the CDR3 is TGTGCCTGGAGAGGTCAGGGGGCCGGGGAGCTGTTTTTT.

The gene calls are TRBV14 and TRBJ2-7, with 8 bases fitting TRBD1. The CDR3 has 13 amino acids. Losses at the gene ends were 8 bases for V and 4 bases for J; bases not matched to a gene: 7. Germline V lookup: CDR1 SGHDN, CDR2 FVKESK. The CDR3 loop is CASQLQGAYEQYF. CDR3 nucleotides: TGTGCCAGCCAATTGCAGGGGGCATACGAGCAGTACTTC.

The rearrangement joins TRBV3-1 (or the pseudogene TRBV3-2) to TRBJ1-5; the D gene is possibly TRBD1 (5 bases). Trimming stripped 1 base from V and 6 bases from J, with 13 bases between. The CDR3 has 15 amino acids. Germline V CDR1 and CDR2: LGHDT, YNNKEL (reference sequence). The CDR3 DNA reads as TGTGCCAGCAGCCAAGTCTACGGGGGTGGTCAGCCCCAGCATTTT. Protein: CASSQVYGGGQPQHF.

The rearrangement joins TRBV12-3 or TRBV12-4 to TRBJ1-5, with TRBD1 as a possible D gene (5 bases). Trimming left V 7 bases short and J 2 bases short, with 9 bases between. This CDR3 is 13 amino acids long. This chain's CDR3 is CASTVGGNQPQHF. CDR3 in DNA: TGTGCCAGCACCGTGGGGGGCAATCAGCCCCAGCATTTT.

The chain combines TRBV28 with TRBJ1-4; TRBD1 matches at 9 bases. The CDR3 length is 15 residues. With 6 bases clipped from V and 8 bases from J, the junction kept 10 bases outside the gene matches. CDR1 and CDR2 (germline): MDHEN, SYDVKM. CDR3 DNA sequence: TGTGCCAGCAGCGTAGACAGGGGGGCAAGAGAAAAACTGTTTTTT. Translation gives CASSVDRGAREKLFF.

The J gene is TRBJ2-7, the V gene TRBV5-1; D is possibly TRBD1 (8 bases). Germline CDR1 is SGHRS and CDR2 is YFSETQ. This CDR3 is 15 amino acids long. V was pared by 4 bases and J by 7 bases, with 21 bases between. Written as DNA, the CDR3 is TGCGCCAGCAGCCTACTACAGGGGGGAGGGAGAGAGCAGTACTTC. It specifies CASSLLQGGGREQYF.

The V and J genes are TRBV19 and TRBJ1-2, with D possibly TRBD1 on 5 matching bases. The V end was cut by 5 bases, the J end by 4 bases, with 17 bases between. CDR1 is LNHDA and CDR2 is SQIVND in the germline V gene (reference sequence). The CDR3 has 15 amino acids. As DNA, the CDR3 is TGTGCCAGTAGTCTGGGAGGGGACCTGAGCTATGGCTACACCTTC. Translated: CASSLGGDLSYGYTF.

The rearrangement uses TRBV10-3 and TRBJ1-1; 9 bases agree with TRBD1. The germline V gene encodes CDR1 ENHRY and CDR2 SYGVKD. This CDR3 has 16 residues. V dropped 5 bases and J dropped 0; count of bases not matched to a gene: 7. CDR3 sequence: CAISTGTGSMNTEAFF. The DNA for the CDR3 is TGTGCCATCAGTACCGGGACAGGGTCTATGAACACTGAAGCTTTCTTT.